This T cell receptor (beta chain) was captured in a study of blood T cell repertoires in COVID-19. The repertoire was sequenced with immunoSEQ multiplex PCR; TCRdb's copy has only in-frame clones and lacks some. The sample holds 70,000 to 80,000 clones, approximately 86% seen once. Trimming took 3 bases from V and 0 from J, leaving 12 bases between them. Looked up from germline, CDR1 is PRHDT and CDR2 is FYEKMQ (reference sequence). CDR3 length: 15 amino acids. The specimen sequenced was peripheral blood. This TCR derives from a human donor in a cohort sampled during active COVID-19. This chain links TRBV13 with TRBJ2-7, with D possibly being TRBD1 (6 bases). CDR3 DNA sequence: TGTGCCAGCAGCTTGGGGACATCTAACTCCTACGAGCAGTACTTC. Residues: CASSLGTSNSYEQYF.